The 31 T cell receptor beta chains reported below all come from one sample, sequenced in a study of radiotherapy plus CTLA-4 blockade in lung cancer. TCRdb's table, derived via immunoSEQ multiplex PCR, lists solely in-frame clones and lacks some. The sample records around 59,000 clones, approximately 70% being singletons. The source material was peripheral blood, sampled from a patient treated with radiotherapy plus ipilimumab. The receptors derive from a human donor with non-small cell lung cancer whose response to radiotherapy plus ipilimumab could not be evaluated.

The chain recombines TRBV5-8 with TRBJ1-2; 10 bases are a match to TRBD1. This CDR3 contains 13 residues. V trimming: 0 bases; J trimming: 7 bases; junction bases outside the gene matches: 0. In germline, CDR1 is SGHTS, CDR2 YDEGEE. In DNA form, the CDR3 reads TGTGCCAGCAGCTTGGGGACAGGGGGTGGCTACACCTTC. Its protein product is CASSLGTGGGYTF.

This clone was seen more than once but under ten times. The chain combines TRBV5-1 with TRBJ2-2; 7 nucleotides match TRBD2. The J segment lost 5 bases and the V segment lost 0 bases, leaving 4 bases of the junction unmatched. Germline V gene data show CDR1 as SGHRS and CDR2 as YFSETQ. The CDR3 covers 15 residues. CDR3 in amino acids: CASSLASGITGELFF. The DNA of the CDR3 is TGCGCCAGCAGCTTGGCTAGCGGTATAACCGGGGAGCTGTTTTTT.

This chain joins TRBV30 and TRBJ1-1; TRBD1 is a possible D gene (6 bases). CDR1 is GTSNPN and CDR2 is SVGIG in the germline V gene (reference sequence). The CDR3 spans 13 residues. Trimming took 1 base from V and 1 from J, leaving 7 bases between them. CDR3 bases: TGTGCCTGGAGTGCGGGACAGAACACTGAAGCTTTCTTT. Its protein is CAWSAGQNTEAFF.

The CDR3 sequence: CASSQGLQGLPLHF. The CDR3 DNA is TGTGCCAGCAGCCAAGGCCTACAGGGGTTGCCCCTCCACTTT. The chain carries TRBV4-2 and TRBJ1-6, with 7 positions matching TRBD1. The germline V gene encodes CDR1 LGHNA and CDR2 YNFKEQ. V shed 1 base, J shed 13 bases, and the junction held 7 bases outside the gene matches. The CDR3 spans 14 residues.

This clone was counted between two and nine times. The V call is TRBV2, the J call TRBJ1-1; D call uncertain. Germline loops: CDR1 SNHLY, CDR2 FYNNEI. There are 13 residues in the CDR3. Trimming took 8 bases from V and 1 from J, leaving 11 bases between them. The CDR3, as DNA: TGTGCCAGCGAGCTTAATCCGAACACTGAAGCTTTCTTT. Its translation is CASELNPNTEAFF.

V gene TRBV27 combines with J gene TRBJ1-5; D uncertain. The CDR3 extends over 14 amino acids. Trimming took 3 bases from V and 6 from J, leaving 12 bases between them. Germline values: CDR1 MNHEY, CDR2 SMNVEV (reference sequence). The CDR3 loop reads CASSFNEGFQPQHF. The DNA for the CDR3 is TGTGCCAGCAGTTTTAACGAGGGCTTTCAGCCCCAGCATTTT.

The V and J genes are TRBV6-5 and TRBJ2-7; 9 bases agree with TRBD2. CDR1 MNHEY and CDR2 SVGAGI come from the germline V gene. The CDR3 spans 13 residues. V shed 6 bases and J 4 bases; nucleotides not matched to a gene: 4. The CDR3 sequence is CASSSAGGYEQYF. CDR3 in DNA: TGTGCCAGCAGCTCTGCGGGGGGGTACGAGCAGTACTTC.

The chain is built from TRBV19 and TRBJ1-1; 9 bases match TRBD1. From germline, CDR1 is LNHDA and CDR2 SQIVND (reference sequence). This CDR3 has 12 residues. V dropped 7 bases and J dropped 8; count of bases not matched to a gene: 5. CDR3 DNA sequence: TGTGCCAGTAAAGGGACAGGGCTGGAAGCTTTCTTT. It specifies CASKGTGLEAFF.

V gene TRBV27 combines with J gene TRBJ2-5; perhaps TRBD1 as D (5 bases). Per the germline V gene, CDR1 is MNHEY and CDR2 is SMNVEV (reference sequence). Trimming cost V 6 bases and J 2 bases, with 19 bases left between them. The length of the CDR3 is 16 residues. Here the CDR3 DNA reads TGTGCCAGCAGCCCCACCTTAGGACAAGCACAAGAGACCCAGTACTTC. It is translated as CASSPTLGQAQETQYF.

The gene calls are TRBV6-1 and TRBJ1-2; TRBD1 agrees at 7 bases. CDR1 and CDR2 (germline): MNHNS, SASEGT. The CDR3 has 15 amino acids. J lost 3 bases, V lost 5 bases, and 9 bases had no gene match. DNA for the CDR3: TGTGCCAGCAGTCCTTCCCAGGGGGTCGACTATGGCTACACCTTC. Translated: CASSPSQGVDYGYTF.

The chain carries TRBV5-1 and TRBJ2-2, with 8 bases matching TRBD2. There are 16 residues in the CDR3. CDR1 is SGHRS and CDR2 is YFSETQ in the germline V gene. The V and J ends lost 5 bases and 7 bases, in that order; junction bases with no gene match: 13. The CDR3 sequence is CASRRAGEGFIGELFF. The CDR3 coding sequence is TGCGCCAGCAGGCGAGCGGGAGAGGGGTTCATCGGGGAGCTGTTTTTT.

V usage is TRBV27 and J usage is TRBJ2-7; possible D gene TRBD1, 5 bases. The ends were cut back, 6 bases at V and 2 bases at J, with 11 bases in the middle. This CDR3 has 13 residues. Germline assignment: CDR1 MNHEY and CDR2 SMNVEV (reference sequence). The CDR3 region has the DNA TGTGCCAGCAGGAGTACAGGAGCCTACGAGCAGTACTTC. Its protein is CASRSTGAYEQYF.

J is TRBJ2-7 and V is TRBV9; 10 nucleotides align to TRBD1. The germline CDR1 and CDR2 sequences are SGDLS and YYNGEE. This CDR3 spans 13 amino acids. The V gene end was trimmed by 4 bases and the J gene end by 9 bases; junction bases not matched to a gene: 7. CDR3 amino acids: CASSSGQGGGQYF. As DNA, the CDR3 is TGTGCCAGCAGCTCCGGACAGGGGGGTGGGCAGTACTTC.

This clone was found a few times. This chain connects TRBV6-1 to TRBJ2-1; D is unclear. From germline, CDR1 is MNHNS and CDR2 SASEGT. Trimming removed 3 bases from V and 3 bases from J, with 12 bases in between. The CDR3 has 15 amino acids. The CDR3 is CASSESRGIYNEQFF. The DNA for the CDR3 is TGTGCCAGCAGTGAGAGCAGAGGTATCTACAATGAGCAGTTCTTC.

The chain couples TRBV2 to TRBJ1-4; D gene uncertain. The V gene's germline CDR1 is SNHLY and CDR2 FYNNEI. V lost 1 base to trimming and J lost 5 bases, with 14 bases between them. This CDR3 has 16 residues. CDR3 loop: CASSEGSLTGNEKLFF. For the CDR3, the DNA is TGTGCCAGCAGTGAAGGTTCTCTGACGGGGAATGAAAAACTGTTTTTT.

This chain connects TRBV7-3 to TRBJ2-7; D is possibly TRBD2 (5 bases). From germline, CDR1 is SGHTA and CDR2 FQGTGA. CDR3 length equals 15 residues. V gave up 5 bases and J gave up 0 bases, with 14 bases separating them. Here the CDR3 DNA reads TGTGCCAGCAGCCCAGGACTCGGAAGCTCCTACGAGCAGTACTTC. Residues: CASSPGLGSSYEQYF.

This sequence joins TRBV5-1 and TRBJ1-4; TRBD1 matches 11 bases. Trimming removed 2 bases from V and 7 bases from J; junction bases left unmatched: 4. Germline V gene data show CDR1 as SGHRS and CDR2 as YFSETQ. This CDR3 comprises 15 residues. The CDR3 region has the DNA TGCGCCAGCAGCTTTGGGACAGGGGGTAGTGAAAAACTGTTTTTT. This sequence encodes CASSFGTGGSEKLFF.

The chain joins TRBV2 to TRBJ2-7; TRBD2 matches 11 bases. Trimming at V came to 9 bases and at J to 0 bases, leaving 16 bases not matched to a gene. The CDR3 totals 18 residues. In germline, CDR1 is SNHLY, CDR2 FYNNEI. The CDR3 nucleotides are TGTGCCAGAGACGGCGAGGGACTAGCGGCCGACCTCTCCTACGAGCAGTACTTC. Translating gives CARDGEGLAADLSYEQYF.

The CDR3 sequence: CASSLAQGGYEQYF. DNA for the CDR3: TGCGCCAGCAGCTTGGCACAGGGTGGGTACGAGCAGTACTTC. The V gene is TRBV5-1, the J gene TRBJ2-7; TRBD1 might be the D (6 bases). V lost 0 bases and J lost 4, with 11 bases in between. Germline assignment: CDR1 SGHRS and CDR2 YFSETQ. The CDR3 runs to 14 residues.

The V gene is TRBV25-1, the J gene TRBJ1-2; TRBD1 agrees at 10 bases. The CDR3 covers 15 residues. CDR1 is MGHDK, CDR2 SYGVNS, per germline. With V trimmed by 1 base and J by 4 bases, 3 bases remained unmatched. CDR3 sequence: CASSESGDRGYGYTF. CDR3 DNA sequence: TGTGCCAGCAGTGAATCTGGGGACAGGGGCTATGGCTACACCTTC.

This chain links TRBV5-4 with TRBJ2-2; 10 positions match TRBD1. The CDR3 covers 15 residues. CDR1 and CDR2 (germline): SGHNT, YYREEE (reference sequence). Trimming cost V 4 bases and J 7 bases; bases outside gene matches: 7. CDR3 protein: CASSQGTGANGELFF. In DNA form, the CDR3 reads TGTGCCAGCAGCCAAGGGACAGGGGCTAACGGGGAGCTGTTTTTT.

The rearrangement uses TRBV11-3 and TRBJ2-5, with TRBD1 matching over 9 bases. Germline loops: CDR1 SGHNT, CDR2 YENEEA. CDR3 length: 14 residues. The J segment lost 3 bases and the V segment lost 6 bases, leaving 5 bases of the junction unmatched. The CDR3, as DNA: TGTGCCAGCAGTTCGGGACAGGGAGAAGAGACCCAGTACTTC. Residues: CASSSGQGEETQYF.

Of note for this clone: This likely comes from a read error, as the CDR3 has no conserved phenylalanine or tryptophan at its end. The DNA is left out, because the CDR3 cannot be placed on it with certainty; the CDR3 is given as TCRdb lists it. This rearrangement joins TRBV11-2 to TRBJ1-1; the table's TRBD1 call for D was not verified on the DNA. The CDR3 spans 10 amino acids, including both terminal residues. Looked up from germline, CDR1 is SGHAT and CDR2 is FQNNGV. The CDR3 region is CASSEARSGI.

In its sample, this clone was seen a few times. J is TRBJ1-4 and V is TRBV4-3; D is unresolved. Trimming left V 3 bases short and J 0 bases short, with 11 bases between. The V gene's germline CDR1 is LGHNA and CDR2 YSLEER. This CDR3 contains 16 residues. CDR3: CASSQLEGATNEKLFF. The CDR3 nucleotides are TGCGCCAGCAGCCAGCTAGAAGGTGCAACTAATGAAAAACTGTTTTTT.

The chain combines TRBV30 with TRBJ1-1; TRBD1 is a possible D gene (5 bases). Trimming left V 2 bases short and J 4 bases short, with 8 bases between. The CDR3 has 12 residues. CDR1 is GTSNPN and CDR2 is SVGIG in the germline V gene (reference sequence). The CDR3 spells CAWSRGGTEAFF. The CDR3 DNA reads TGTGCCTGGAGTAGGGGAGGCACTGAAGCTTTCTTT. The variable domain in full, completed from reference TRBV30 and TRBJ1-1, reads SQTIHQWPATLVQPVGSPLSLECTVEGTSNPNLYWYRQAAGRGLQLLFYSVGIGQISSEVPQNLSASRPQDRQFILSSKKLLLSDSGFYLCAWSRGGTEAFFGQGTRLTVV.

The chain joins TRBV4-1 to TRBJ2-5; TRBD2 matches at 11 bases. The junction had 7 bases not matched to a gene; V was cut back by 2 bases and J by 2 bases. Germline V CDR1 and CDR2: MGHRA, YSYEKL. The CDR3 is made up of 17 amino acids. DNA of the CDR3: TGCGCCAGCAGCCAAATACCGGGACTAGCGGCACAAGAGACCCAGTACTTC. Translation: CASSQIPGLAAQETQYF.

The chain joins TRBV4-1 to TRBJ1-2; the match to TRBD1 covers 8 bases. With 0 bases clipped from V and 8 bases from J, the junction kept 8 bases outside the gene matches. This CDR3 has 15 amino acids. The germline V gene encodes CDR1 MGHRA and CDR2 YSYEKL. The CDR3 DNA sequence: TGCGCCAGCAGCCAAGAGACAGGGGCCAGACTCGGCTACACCTTC. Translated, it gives CASSQETGARLGYTF.

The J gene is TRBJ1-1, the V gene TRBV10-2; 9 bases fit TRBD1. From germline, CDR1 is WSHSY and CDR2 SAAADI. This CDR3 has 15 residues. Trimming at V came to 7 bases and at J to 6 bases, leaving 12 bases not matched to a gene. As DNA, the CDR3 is TGCGCCAGCAACCGCGGGGGACAGGGAAATTCTGAAGCTTTCTTT. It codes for CASNRGGQGNSEAFF.

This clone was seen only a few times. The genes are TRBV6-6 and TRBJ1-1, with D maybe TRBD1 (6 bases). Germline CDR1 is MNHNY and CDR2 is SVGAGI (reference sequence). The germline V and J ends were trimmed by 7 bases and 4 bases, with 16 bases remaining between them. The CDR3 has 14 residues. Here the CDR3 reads CASTLDSDSTEAFF. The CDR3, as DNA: TGTGCCAGCACCCTGGACAGCGACAGCACTGAAGCTTTCTTT.

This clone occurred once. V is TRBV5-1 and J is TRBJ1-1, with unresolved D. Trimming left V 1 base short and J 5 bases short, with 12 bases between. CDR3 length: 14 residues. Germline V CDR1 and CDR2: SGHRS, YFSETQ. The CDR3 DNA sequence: TGCGCCAGCAGCTTGTCGGGAACCGGAACTGAAGCTTTCTTT. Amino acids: CASSLSGTGTEAFF.

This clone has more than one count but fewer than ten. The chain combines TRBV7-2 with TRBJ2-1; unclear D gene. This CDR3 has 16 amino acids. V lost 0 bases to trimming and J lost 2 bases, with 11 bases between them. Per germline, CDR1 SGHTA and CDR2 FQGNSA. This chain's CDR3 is CASSLAFNAAYNEQFF. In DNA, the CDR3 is TGTGCCAGCAGCTTAGCGTTTAATGCGGCCTACAATGAGCAGTTCTTC.